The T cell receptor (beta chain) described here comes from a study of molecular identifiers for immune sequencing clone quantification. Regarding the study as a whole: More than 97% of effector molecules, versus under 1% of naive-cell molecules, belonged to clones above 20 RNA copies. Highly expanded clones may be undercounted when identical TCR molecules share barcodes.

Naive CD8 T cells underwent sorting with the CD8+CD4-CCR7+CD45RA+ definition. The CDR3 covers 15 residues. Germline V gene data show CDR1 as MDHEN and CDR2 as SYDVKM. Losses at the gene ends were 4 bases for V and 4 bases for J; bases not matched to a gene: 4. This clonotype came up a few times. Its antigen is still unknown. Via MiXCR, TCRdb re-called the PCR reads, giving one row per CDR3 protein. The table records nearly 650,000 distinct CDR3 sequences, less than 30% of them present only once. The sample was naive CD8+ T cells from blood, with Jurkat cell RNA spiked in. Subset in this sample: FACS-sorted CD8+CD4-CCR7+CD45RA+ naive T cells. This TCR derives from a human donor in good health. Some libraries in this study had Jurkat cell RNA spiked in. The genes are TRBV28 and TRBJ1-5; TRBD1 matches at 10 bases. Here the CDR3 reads CASSSTGGFNQPQHF. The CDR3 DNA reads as TGTGCCAGCAGTTCGACAGGGGGCTTTAATCAGCCCCAGCATTTT.